Reported below is one T cell receptor beta chain. The data were taken from a study of shared clonotypes between healthy human individuals. Study details: Per-donor plates numbered three CD4 naive, three CD4 memory, two CD8 naive and one CD8 memory.

CDR1 and CDR2 from the germline V gene are MNHEY and SVGAGI. The CDR3 loop spans 13 amino acids. V lost 7 bases and J lost 4; bases outside the gene matches: 6. Over several immunoSEQ plates, each subset's genomic DNA was distributed in even portions. Per the original methods: ImmunoSEQ junction-only sequences lacked quality scores, so their filtering differed. TCRdb's copy holds only in-frame clones and misses some; the assay was immunoSEQ multiplex PCR. V and J calls and clone size are given by that table; D and trimming were obtained from the DNA. The table records millions of clones, about 92% of them present only once. In the naive CD8 group, cells lacked CD45RO and were positively selected for CCR7, so terminally differentiated effector memory CD45RA+ cells were left out.

The chain uses TRBV6-5 and TRBJ1-2, with 7 bases fitting TRBD1. The TCR was taken from a man aged 18 to 30 in good health. Some clones in this sample may be carry-over from other donors' samples. Sequenced: naive CD8+ T cells from PBMCs. CDR3 coding DNA: TGTGCCAGCACCCCAGGGGGAGCCTATGGCTACACCTTC. It yields the protein CASTPGGAYGYTF.